Given below is one T cell receptor beta chain in context. Its antigen remains unknown. A second PCR of about 7 to 11 cycles used a sample-barcoded 5' primer and a J-beta primer mix. TCRdb ran MiXCR on the 5' RACE reads and lists one entry per CDR3 protein. Among approximately 490,000 distinct CDR3 sequences, more than 20% were seen once, and the ten largest hold 8.7%. This sample is drawn from a study of blood T cells in healthy people across ages. Overall study findings and caveats: One million T cells yielded diversity estimates that were considered underestimates. It was the long-lived donors that had more naive CD4+ cells and higher diversity than aged donors.

In addition, the sample was reused for a study of T cells of mothers and their children. As that report states: Across the analysis, no persistent microchimeric T cell clones were detected.

This clonotype was obtained from a boy between 5 and 17 years old in good health. The sequencing input was blood.

Here the CDR3 DNA reads TGTGCCAGCAGTGATCCAAGGACAGGGGGTCTCTATGGCTACACCTTC. Protein product: CASSDPRTGGLYGYTF. This chain uses TRBV28 with TRBJ1-2; 10 bases match TRBD1. Unmatched junction bases numbered 10, after V lost 5 bases and J lost 4 bases. The CDR3 length is 16 residues. Germline CDR1 is MDHEN and CDR2 is SYDVKM.